This entry lists 8 T cell receptor beta chains sequenced from one sample in a study of control samples from healthy donors and cancer patients. TCRdb's table, derived via immunoSEQ multiplex PCR, lists solely in-frame clones and lacks some. Here the sample spans 80,000 or so clones, around 94% being singletons. The specimen was blood. Receptors originate from a woman aged 40 to 55 in good health.

J is TRBJ2-7 and V is TRBV19; 7 positions match TRBD2. This CDR3 region has 15 residues. J was trimmed by 4 bases and V by 3 bases; bases with no gene match: 9. In germline, CDR1 is LNHDA, CDR2 SQIVND (reference sequence). This CDR3 reads CASSIRDGTNYEQYF. CDR3 sequence (DNA): TGTGCCAGTAGTATTCGGGACGGGACTAATTACGAGCAGTACTTC.

The chain carries TRBV7-2 and TRBJ1-2; the D gene is possibly TRBD1 (6 bases). Germline assignment: CDR1 SGHTA and CDR2 FQGNSA. This CDR3 has 13 residues. Trimming took 5 bases from V and 6 from J, leaving 13 bases between them. CDR3 DNA: TGTGCCAGCAGCCTCCCCAGGGACAATGGCTACACCTTC. Translated, it gives CASSLPRDNGYTF.

Written as DNA, the CDR3 is TGTGCCAGCAGCCGGACGGAGGGACACCTATACAATGAGCAGTTCTTC. It specifies CASSRTEGHLYNEQFF. The chain links TRBV3-1 (or the pseudogene TRBV3-2) to TRBJ2-1; D tentatively fits TRBD1 or TRBD2 (6 bases each). The V and J ends lost 4 bases and 4 bases respectively, with 17 bases between them. Per germline, CDR1 LGHDT and CDR2 YNNKEL (reference sequence). This CDR3 spans 16 amino acids.

V usage is TRBV5-5 and J usage is TRBJ2-5; D ambiguous. Looked up from germline, CDR1 is SGHKS and CDR2 is YYEKEE (reference sequence). V lost 0 bases, J lost 1 base, and 7 bases lay in between. This CDR3 contains 14 residues. The CDR3 protein is CASSLGTFQETQYF. The CDR3 DNA sequence: TGTGCCAGCAGCTTGGGCACTTTCCAAGAGACCCAGTACTTC.

The V and J genes are TRBV30 and TRBJ1-2; perhaps TRBD1 as D (6 bases). Germline lookup yields CDR1 GTSNPN and CDR2 SVGIG (reference sequence). The CDR3 contains 13 residues. V was cut by 3 bases and J by 10 bases, with 18 bases left in between. The CDR3 sequence: CAWSGQGTKIYTF. The CDR3, as DNA: TGTGCCTGGAGCGGACAAGGGACAAAGATCTACACCTTC.

The chain uses TRBV7-2 and TRBJ2-1, with D possibly matching TRBD1 (6 bases). This CDR3 is 14 amino acids long. V lost 10 bases, J lost 5 bases, and 18 bases lay in between. Germline lookup yields CDR1 SGHTA and CDR2 FQGNSA. The CDR3 sequence is CATAEWGPNNEQFF. The DNA of the CDR3 is TGTGCCACCGCGGAGTGGGGGCCCAACAATGAGCAGTTCTTC.

V is TRBV9 and J is TRBJ2-7; D unclear. V lost 0 bases and J 2 bases, leaving 15 bases between the germline ends. The CDR3 has 16 amino acids. Germline lookup yields CDR1 SGDLS and CDR2 YYNGEE. CDR3 in DNA: TGTGCCAGCAGCGTAGGACTTTCCCAGCCCGCCTACGAGCAGTACTTC. Its translation is CASSVGLSQPAYEQYF.

This chain links TRBV18 with TRBJ2-7, with D unclear. Trimming removed 0 bases from V and 4 bases from J, with 13 bases in between. The CDR3 has 15 residues. The germline gives CDR1 KGHSH, CDR2 LQKENI. CDR3 sequence (DNA): TGTGCCAGCTCACCACCCCAAGGACCTCCTTACGAGCAGTACTTC. Amino acid sequence: CASSPPQGPPYEQYF.